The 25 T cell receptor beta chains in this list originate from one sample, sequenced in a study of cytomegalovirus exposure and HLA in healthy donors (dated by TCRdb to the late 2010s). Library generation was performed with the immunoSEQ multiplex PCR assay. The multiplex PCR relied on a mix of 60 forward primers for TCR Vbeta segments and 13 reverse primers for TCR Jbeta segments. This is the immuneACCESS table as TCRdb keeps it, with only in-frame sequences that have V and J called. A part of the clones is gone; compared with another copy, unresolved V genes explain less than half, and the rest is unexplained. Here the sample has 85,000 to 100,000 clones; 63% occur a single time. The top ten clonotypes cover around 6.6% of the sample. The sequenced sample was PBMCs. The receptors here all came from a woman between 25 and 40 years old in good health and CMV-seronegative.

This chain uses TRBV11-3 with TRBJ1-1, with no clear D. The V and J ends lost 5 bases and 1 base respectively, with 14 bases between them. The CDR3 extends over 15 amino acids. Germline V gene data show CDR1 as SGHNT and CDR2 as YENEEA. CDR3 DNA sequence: TGTGCCAGCAGCCACGCGACTGGTGGGAACACTGAAGCTTTCTTT. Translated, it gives CASSHATGGNTEAFF.

CDR3 nucleotides: TGTGCCAGCAGCCTCCTACAGGGGTTTGAGCAGTTCTTC. Translating it yields CASSLLQGFEQFF. The rearrangement links TRBV14 to TRBJ2-1; 7 bases are shared with TRBD1. The germline V gene encodes CDR1 SGHDN and CDR2 FVKESK. The junction had 6 bases not matched to a gene; V was cut back by 4 bases and J by 9 bases. The CDR3 totals 13 residues.

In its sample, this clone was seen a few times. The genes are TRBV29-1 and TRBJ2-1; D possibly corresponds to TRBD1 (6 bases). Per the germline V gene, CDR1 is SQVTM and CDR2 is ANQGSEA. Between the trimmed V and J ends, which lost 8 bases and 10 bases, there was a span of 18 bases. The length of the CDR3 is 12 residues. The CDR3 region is CSFSPGAREQFF. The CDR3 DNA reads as TGCAGCTTCTCTCCAGGGGCAAGGGAGCAGTTCTTC.

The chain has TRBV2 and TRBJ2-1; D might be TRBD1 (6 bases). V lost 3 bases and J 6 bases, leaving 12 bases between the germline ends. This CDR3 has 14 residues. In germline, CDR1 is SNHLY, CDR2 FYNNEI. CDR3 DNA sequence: TGTGCCAGCAGTGACCCGGACAGTCGCAATGAGCAGTTCTTC. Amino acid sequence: CASSDPDSRNEQFF.

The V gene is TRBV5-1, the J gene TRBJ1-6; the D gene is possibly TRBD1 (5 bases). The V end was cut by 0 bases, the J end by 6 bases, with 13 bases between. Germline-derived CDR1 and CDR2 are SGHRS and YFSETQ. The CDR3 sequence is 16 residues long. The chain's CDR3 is CASSLGQNELNSPLHF. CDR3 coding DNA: TGCGCCAGCAGCTTGGGACAGAACGAACTTAATTCACCCCTCCACTTT.

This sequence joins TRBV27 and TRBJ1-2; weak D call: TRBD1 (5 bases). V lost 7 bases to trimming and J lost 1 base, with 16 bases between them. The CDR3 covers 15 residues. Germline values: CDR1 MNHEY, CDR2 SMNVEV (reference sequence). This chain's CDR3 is CASTKLDIVNYGYTF. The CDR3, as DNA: TGTGCCAGCACCAAACTGGACATTGTTAACTATGGCTACACCTTC.

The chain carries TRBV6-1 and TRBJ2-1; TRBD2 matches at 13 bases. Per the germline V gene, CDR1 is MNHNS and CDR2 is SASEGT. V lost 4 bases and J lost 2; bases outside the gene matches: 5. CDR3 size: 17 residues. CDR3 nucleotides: TGTGCCAGCAGTGCCGGGACTAGCGGGATACCCTACAATGAGCAGTTCTTC. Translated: CASSAGTSGIPYNEQFF.

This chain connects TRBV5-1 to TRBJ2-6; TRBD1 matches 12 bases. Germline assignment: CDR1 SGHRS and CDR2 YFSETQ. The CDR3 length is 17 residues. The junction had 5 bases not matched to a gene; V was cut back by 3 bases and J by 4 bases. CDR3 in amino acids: CASSSGTGGGGANVLTF. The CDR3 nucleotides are TGCGCCAGCAGCTCAGGGACAGGGGGCGGGGGGGCCAACGTCCTGACTTTC.

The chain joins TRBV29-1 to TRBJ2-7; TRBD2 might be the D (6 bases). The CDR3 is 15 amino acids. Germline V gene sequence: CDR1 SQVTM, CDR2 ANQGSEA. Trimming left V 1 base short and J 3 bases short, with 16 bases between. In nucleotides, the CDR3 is TGCAGCGTTGAAGTATGGGGGGATAGCCTCTACGAGCAGTACTTC. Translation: CSVEVWGDSLYEQYF.

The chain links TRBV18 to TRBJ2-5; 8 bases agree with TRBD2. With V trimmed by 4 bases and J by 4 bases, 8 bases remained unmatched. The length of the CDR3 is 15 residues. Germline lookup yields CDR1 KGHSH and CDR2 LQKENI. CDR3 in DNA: TGTGCCAGCTCACTGCCGGGACTAGGCGGAGAGACCCAGTACTTC. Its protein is CASSLPGLGGETQYF.

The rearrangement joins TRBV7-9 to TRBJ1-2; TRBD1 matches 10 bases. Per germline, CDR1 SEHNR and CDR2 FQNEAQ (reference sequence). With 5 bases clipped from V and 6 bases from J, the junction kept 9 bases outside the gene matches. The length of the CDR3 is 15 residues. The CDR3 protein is CASSLPGQGTNGYTF. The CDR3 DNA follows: TGTGCCAGCAGCCTTCCGGGACAGGGGACGAATGGCTACACCTTC.

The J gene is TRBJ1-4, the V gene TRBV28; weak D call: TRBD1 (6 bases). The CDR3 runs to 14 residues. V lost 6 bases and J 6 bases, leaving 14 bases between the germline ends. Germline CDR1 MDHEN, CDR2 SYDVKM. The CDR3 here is CASRGGGTYEKLFF. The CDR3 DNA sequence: TGTGCCAGCAGGGGAGGGGGGACCTATGAAAAACTGTTTTTT.

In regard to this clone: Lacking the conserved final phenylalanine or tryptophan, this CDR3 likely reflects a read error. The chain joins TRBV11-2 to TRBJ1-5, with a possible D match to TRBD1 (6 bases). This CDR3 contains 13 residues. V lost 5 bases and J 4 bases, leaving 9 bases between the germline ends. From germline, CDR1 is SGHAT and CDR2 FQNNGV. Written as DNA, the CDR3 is TGTGCCAGCAGCCGGACAGTTAATCAGCCCCAGCATCTT. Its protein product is CASSRTVNQPQHL.

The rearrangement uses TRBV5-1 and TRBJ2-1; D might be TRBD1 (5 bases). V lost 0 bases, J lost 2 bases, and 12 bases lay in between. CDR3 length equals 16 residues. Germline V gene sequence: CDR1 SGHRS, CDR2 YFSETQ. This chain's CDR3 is CASSLAGHFTYNEQFF. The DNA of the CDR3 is TGCGCCAGCAGCTTGGCCGGACACTTCACCTACAATGAGCAGTTCTTC. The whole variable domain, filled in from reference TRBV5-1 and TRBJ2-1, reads KAGVTQTPRYLIKTRGQQVTLSCSPISGHRSVSWYQQTPGQGLQFLFEYFSETQRNKGNFPGRFSGRQFSNSRSEMNVSTLELGDSALYLCASSLAGHFTYNEQFFGPGTRLTVL.

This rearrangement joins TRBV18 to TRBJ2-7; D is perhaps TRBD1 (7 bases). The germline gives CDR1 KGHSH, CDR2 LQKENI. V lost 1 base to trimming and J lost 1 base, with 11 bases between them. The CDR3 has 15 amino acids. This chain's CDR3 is CASSPLRGQSYEQYF. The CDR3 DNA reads TGTGCCAGCTCACCACTGCGGGGACAGTCCTACGAGCAGTACTTC.

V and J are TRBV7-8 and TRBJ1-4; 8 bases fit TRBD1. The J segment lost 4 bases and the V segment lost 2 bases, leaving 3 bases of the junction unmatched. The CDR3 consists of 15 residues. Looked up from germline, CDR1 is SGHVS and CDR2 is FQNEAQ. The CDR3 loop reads CASSLMGQVNEKLFF. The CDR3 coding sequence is TGTGCCAGCAGCTTAATGGGACAGGTTAATGAAAAACTGTTTTTT.

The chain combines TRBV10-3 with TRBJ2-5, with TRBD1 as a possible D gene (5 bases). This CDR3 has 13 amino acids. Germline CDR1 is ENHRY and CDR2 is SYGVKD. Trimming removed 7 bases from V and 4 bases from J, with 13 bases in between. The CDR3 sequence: CAIKTRQGETQYF. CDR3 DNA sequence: TGTGCCATCAAAACTCGGCAGGGAGAGACCCAGTACTTC.

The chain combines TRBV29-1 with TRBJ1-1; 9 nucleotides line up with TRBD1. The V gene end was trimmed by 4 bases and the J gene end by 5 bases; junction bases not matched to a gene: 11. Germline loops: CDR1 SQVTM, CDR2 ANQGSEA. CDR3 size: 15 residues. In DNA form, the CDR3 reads TGCAGCGTTGTATTTCGGAGCGGGACAGGGACTGAAGCTTTCTTT. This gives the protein CSVVFRSGTGTEAFF.

The CDR3 region is CASGSVNTEAFF. The CDR3 bases are TGTGCTAGTGGGTCAGTGAACACTGAAGCTTTCTTT. The V gene is TRBV12-5, the J gene TRBJ1-1; D is ambiguous. Trimming pared 6 bases from V and 0 bases from J, leaving 5 bases between. The CDR3 consists of 12 residues. Germline V gives CDR1 LGHNT, CDR2 FRNRAP.

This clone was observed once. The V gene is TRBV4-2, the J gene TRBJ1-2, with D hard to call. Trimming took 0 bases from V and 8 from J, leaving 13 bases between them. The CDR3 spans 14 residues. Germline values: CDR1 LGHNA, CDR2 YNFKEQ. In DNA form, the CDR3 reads TGTGCCAGCAGCCAAGATAGGTCTAACGGGGGCTACACCTTC. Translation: CASSQDRSNGGYTF.

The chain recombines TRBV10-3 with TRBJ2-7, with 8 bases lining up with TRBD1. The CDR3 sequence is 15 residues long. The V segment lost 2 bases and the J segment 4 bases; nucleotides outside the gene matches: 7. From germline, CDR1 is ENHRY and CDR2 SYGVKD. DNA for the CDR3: TGTGCCATCAGTGAGCCTTGGACAGGGATGTACGAGCAGTACTTC. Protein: CAISEPWTGMYEQYF.

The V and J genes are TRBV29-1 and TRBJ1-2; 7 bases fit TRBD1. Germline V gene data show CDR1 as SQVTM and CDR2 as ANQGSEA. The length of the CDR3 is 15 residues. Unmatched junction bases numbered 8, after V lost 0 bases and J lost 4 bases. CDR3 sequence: CSVEDFRQGFYGYTF. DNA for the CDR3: TGCAGCGTTGAAGATTTTCGACAGGGATTCTATGGCTACACCTTC.

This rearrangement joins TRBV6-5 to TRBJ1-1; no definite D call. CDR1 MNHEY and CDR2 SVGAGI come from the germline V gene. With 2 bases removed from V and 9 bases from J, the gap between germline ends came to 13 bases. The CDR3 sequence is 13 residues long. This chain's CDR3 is CASSYGNSHQAFF. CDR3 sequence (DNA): TGTGCCAGCAGTTACGGTAACAGTCATCAAGCTTTCTTT.

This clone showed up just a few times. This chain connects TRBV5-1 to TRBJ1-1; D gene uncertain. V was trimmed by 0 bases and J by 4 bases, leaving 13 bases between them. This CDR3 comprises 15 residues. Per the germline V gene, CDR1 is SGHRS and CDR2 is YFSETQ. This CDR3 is CASSLVGSSGTEAFF. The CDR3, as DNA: TGCGCCAGCAGCTTGGTAGGCAGTTCGGGCACTGAAGCTTTCTTT.

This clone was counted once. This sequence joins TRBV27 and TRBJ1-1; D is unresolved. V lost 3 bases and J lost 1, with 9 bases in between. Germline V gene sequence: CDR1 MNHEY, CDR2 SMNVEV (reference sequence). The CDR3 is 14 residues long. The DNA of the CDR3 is TGTGCCAGCAGTTTCGCAGGCTGGAACACTGAAGCTTTCTTT. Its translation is CASSFAGWNTEAFF.